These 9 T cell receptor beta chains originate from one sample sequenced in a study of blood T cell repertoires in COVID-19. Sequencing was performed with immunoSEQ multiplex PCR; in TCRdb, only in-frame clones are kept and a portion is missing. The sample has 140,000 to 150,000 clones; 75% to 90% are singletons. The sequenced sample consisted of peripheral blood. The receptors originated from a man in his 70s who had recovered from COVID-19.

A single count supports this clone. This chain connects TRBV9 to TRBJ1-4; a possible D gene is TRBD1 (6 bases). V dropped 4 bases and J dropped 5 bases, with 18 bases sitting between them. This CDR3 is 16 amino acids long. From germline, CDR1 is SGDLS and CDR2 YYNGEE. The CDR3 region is CASSPFGGGGNEKLFF. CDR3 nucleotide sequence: TGTGCCAGCAGCCCCTTTGGAGGGGGGGGCAATGAAAAACTGTTTTTT.

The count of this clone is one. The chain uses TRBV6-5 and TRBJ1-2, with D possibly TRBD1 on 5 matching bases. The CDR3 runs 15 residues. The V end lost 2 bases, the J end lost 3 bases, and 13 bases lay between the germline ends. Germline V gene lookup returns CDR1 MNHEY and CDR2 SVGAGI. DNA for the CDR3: TGTGCCAGCAGTTACGCAGGACAAAGCTACTATGGCTACACCTTC. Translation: CASSYAGQSYYGYTF.

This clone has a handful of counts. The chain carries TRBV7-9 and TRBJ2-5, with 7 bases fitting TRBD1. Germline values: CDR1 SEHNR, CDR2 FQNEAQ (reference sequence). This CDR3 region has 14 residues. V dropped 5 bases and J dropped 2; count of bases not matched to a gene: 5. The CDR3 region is CASSITGAQETQYF. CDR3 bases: TGTGCCAGCAGCATAACAGGGGCTCAAGAGACCCAGTACTTC.

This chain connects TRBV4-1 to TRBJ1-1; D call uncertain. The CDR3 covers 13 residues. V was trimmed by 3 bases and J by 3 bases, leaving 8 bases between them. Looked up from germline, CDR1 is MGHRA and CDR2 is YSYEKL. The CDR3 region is CASSHGVDTEAFF. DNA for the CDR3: TGCGCCAGCAGCCACGGGGTAGACACTGAAGCTTTCTTT.

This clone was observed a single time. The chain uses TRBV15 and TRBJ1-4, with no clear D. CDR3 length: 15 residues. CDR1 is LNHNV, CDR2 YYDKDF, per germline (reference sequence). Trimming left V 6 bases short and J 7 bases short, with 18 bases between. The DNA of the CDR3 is TGTGCCACCAGGGCGGGAGTATCTTCTGCTGAAAAACTGTTTTTT. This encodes CATRAGVSSAEKLFF.

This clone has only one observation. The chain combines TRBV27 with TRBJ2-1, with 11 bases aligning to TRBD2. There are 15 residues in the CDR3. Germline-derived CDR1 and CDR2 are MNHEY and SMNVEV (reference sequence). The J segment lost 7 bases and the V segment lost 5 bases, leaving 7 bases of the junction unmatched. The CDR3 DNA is TGTGCCAGCAGTCCCCCTAGCGGGAGGATTAATGAGCAGTTCTTC. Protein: CASSPPSGRINEQFF.

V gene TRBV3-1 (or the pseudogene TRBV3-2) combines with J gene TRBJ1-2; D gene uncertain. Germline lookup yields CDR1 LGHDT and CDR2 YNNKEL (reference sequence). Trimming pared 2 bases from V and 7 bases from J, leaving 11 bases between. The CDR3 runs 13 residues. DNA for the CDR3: TGTGCCAGCAGCCAACCGGATCTAGGTGGCTACACCTTC. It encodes CASSQPDLGGYTF.

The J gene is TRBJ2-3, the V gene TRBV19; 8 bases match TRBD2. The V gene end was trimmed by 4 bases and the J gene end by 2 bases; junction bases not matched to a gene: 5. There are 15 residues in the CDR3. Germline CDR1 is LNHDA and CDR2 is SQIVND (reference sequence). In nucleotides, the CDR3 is TGTGCCAGTAGTACCTCCGGGAGGGACACAGATACGCAGTATTTT. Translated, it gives CASSTSGRDTDTQYF.

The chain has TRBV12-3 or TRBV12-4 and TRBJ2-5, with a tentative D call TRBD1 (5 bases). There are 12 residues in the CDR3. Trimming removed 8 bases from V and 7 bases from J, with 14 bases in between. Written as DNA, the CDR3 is TGTGCCAGCCGTTGGGGCCGAGGGACCCAGTACTTC. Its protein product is CASRWGRGTQYF.